This T cell receptor beta chain was recorded in a study of HIV-infected patients and healthy controls (dated by TCRdb to between 2013 and 2015). For context, the study as a whole: After three months of therapy, CD4 counts in 14 of 16 patients increased to a modest but significant degree while remaining below normal ranges. No consistent shift in CD8 counts was seen during early therapy, whereas a slight rise was seen in the CD4:CD8 ratio. Viral load became undetectable in about 75% of the 16 patients by the second bleed and in all patients after a further year of therapy. Patients exhibited no overall T-cell lymphocytopenia, and total CDR3 counts per chain were not significantly different from those of controls. Whether deep TCR repertoire sequencing of small blood samples from HIV patients could capture immune perturbation and reconstitution was tested in the study.

Roughly 490 ng RNA was reverse transcribed with SuperScript III using primers against the alpha and beta constant regions. Separate alpha and beta chain libraries were generated by chain-specific third strand synthesis with multiplexing indices. In the protocol, all rearrangements within a chain were amplified with a single primer pair so that primer bias was avoided, and molecular barcodes were added to each cDNA molecule. Purified cDNA was joined by T4 RNA Ligase 1 to a 5' RACE adapter carrying a random hexamer and the SP2 sequencing primer site. Second strand synthesis was primed from the SP2 site with Phusion polymerase, using slow temperature ramps to favor optimal annealing. The 12-nucleotide barcode on each molecule comprised two random hexamer sequences, both introduced before amplification and concatenated. A short first PCR added P5 and P7 adapter elements plus a second index, followed by an approximately 23-cycle amplification PCR with P5s and P7 primers. In total the libraries went through roughly 30 PCR cycles, after which the libraries were quantified on a Qubit, sized on a Bioanalyzer, and diluted to 4 to 5 nM. Sequencing of the normalized libraries was performed on an Illumina MiSeq with 2 x 250 paired-end kits. Reverse transcription reactions underwent purification over MinElute columns, with elution into around 10 ul Tris-Cl. Adapter ligations ran for around 25 hours at 16 degrees C and were afterwards cleaned with AMPure XP beads at a 1:1 ratio. The original pipeline was this. Demultiplexed FASTQ files were processed with a modified Decombinator that output V, J, insert and barcode information. Sequences that shared a barcode but differed from the dominant sequence were discarded as errors, and original cDNA molecules were estimated by counting barcodes clustered at Levenshtein distance 3. For downstream analyses, the R packages ineq, vegan, igraph and RCytoscape were used, along with IMGT nomenclature and CDR3 definitions. V gene usage was computed over distinct sequences, each TCR counted once to avoid skew from clonal expansion. Whenever two unique CDR3 amino acid sequences within a donor differed by a single Levenshtein edit, similarity networks linked them. In the repertoires, a search was made for a compiled set of published HIV-specific CDR3s (roughly 97 alpha, 702 beta) and CMV-specific CDR3s (under 14 alpha, around 230 beta). It was shown by random subsampling to size-matched repertoires that the decreased diversity of patients was not caused by their lower sequence numbers. Using fastp trimming at Q25 and MiXCR clonotype assembly, TCRdb reanalyzed the public sequencing data and kept in-frame beta chains. Identical CDR3 protein sequences are pooled into one entry, listed with their most common genes and DNA. The V and J calls were not made by the authors but by TCRdb's processing. The sample contains a few thousand distinct CDR3 sequences, around 30% of them found a single time. Approximately 20% of the sample comes from the top ten.

On the study overall, not on this receptor specifically: HIV-associated CDR3s exhibited a significant reduction in frequency during therapy, whereas CMV-associated CDR3s exhibited no significant change, although the majority increased in frequency. The observed differences in diversity were not explained by the slight differences in age and sex profiles between the study cohorts. A major limit on how widely the findings apply, in the view of the authors, was that only sixteen HIV-infected individuals were processed. Sequencing depth was restricted by the use of whole blood, which also prevented the dynamics of distinct T-cell subpopulations from being separated. Both the Jaccard index and the count of highly shared sequences showed that healthy controls shared more CDR3s between individuals than HIV+ patients did. Comparisons were complicated by unequal numbers of distinct sequences between patients and controls, and rare events from HIV-infected data were overweighted by size-matching. MAIT cell alpha-chain CDR3s were present at high frequency in healthy controls but severely depleted in HIV+ repertoires. In HIV-infected patients, the apparent post-therapy recovery of the Gini index was not replicated in size-matched repertoire data. Eight alpha and eight beta V genes showed significantly different mean usage between HIV-infected patients and controls. Treated samples reflected only two to four months of therapy, arguably too short to observe immune reconstitution given low adult thymic output. Donor HLA types were not determined in the study. In the samples, alpha-beta chain pairing was left undetermined. Compared with untreated HIV+ repertoires, healthy control repertoires had roughly threefold more distinct CDR3s and a higher Shannon diversity. HIV-infected repertoires showed significantly elevated mean Gini indices relative to controls, which possibly reflects oligoclonality.

The CDR3, from cysteine to phenylalanine, totals 17 residues. The only DNA kept is the CDR3, 51 bases in frame from the first base. Trimming takes 3 bases from V and 3 bases from J, and the germline ends sit 21 bases apart. Looking up the germline V gene yields CDR1 ENHRY and CDR2 SYGVKD. After antiretroviral therapy began, follow-up blood was collected from HIV-infected patients roughly three months, about 14 weeks, later. Whole blood was used without fractionating the cells, so the repertoire represented all peripheral T cells without sorting. A roughly 2.5 ml sample of peripheral blood was drawn into Tempus tubes for RNA extraction. Treatment interruptions were among the grounds for excluding patients from enrollment, as were febrile or AIDS-related illness, tumors, hepatitis B or C coinfection, immunomodulatory therapy and recent vaccination. Residual genomic DNA was removed with the TURBO-DNase kit and globin mRNA was depleted with GLOBINclear.

This clonotype is assessed as medium-sized (0.01 to 0.1%). No antigen is known for it. No base qualities exist here, and no much larger clone lies one base off it. Here the chain combines TRBV10-3 and TRBJ2-7, with TRBD2 as a weak D call on 6 bases. This sequence was found in an adult with HIV infection. Specimen: blood, collected during antiretroviral therapy. The base sequence is TGTGCCATCAGTGAAGACCCCCGGCAGGGAGGAAACTACGAGCAGTACTTC. This encodes CAISEDPRQGGNYEQYF.